The 21 T cell receptor beta chains presented below share a single source sample, sequenced in a study of metastatic and nonmetastatic thyroid tumors. Thyroid surgery took place with no prior treatment in any patient. TCRdb re-analyzed the PCR reads using MiXCR. Of 55,000 to 75,000 clones listed, roughly 18% are singletons. The sample taken for sequencing was blood. The source is a female donor with papillary thyroid cancer or a benign thyroid nodule (not recorded which). Some clones in this sample may be carry-over from other donors' samples.

This clone came up a few times. V is TRBV6-1 and J is TRBJ2-7, with TRBD1 identical over 8 bases. The germline V gene encodes CDR1 MNHNS and CDR2 SASEGT. V dropped 7 bases and J dropped 2; count of bases not matched to a gene: 7. The CDR3 consists of 14 residues. The CDR3 region has the DNA TGTGCCAGCAATATTCAGGGGGCTCCCTACGAGCAGTACTTC. Its protein is CASNIQGAPYEQYF.

The V gene is TRBV28, the J gene TRBJ2-5; D is perhaps TRBD1 (6 bases). The CDR3 is 14 amino acids. The germline gives CDR1 MDHEN, CDR2 SYDVKM. V lost 1 base, J lost 5 bases, and 11 bases lay in between. CDR3 sequence (DNA): TGTGCCAGCAGTTTATTTCAGGGGCTTGAGACCCAGTACTTC. Protein product: CASSLFQGLETQYF.

The sample holds a few counts of this clone. V and J are TRBV12-3 or TRBV12-4 and TRBJ1-1, with 8 nucleotides matching TRBD1. CDR3 length equals 15 residues. V trimming: 7 bases; J trimming: 0 bases; junction bases outside the gene matches: 7. CDR3 amino acids: CASIWTGTLNTEAFF. CDR3 bases: TGTGCCAGCATTTGGACAGGGACTCTGAACACTGAAGCTTTCTTT.

This clone has at least ten counts. The chain carries TRBV10-2 and TRBJ2-2; 7 nucleotides match TRBD1. The CDR3 is 15 amino acids. V lost 5 bases to trimming and J lost 2 bases; unmatched junction nucleotides: 5. CDR1 and CDR2 from the germline V gene are WSHSY and SAAADI. The CDR3 protein is CASSFNRGNTGELFF. The CDR3 region has the DNA TGCGCCAGCAGTTTTAACAGGGGTAACACCGGGGAGCTGTTTTTT.

This clone was seen ten or more times. The rearrangement uses TRBV6-2 or TRBV6-3 and TRBJ1-5; D ambiguous. Germline CDR1 is MNHEY and CDR2 is SVGEGT. V was shortened by 11 bases and J by 0 bases, with 11 bases between the two germline ends. The CDR3 has 13 residues. This chain's CDR3 is CASQHLSNQPQHF. CDR3 sequence (DNA): TGTGCCTCCCAGCACCTTAGCAATCAGCCCCAGCATTTT.

This clone came up many times. This rearrangement joins TRBV6-5 to TRBJ2-3; D remains ambiguous. This CDR3 region has 14 residues. Germline CDR1 is MNHEY and CDR2 is SVGAGI. Trimming left V 1 base short and J 0 bases short, with 5 bases between. The CDR3 coding sequence is TGTGCCAGCAGTTACTGGGCGAGCACAGATACGCAGTATTTT. This sequence encodes CASSYWASTDTQYF.

By share of the sample, this clone is medium-sized. No conserved phenylalanine or tryptophan ends this CDR3, so it is likely a read error. This sequence joins TRBV20-1 and TRBJ2-5; D call uncertain. V lost 4 bases and J lost 9, with 3 bases in between. The CDR3 is 8 amino acids. Germline CDR1 is DFQATT and CDR2 is SNEGSKA (reference sequence). The CDR3 nucleotides read TGCAGTGCTATCGCCCAGTACTCA. Its protein product is CSAIAQYS.

This clone was seen only a few times. This clone may be a read error of a much larger clone one base away. V is TRBV9 and J is TRBJ2-3; D might be TRBD1 (6 bases). Germline assignment: CDR1 SGDLS and CDR2 YYNGEE. This CDR3 is 13 amino acids long. The CDR3 sequence: CAGSVSGADTQYF. CDR3 sequence (DNA): TGTGCCGGCAGCGTGTCAGGGGCAGATACGCAGTATTTT.

Ten or more counts support this clone. V and J are TRBV28 and TRBJ1-4; D might be TRBD1 (6 bases). CDR3 length: 16 amino acids. V lost 2 bases and J lost 0, with 10 bases in between. The V gene's germline CDR1 is MDHEN and CDR2 SYDVKM. CDR3 protein: CASSLVTGATNEKLFF. In DNA form, the CDR3 reads TGTGCCAGCAGTTTAGTGACAGGCGCAACTAATGAAAAACTGTTTTTT.

This chain joins TRBV19 and TRBJ2-1; 8 bases align to TRBD2. Germline values: CDR1 LNHDA, CDR2 SQIVND (reference sequence). V lost 6 bases to trimming and J lost 3 bases; unmatched junction nucleotides: 16. The CDR3 extends over 18 amino acids. CDR3 nucleotides: TGTGCCAGTAGAAGGGAGAGTAGCGGGACTTTGATCTACAATGAGCAGTTCTTC. This codes for CASRRESSGTLIYNEQFF.

This clone was detected ten times or more. V usage is TRBV5-1 and J usage is TRBJ2-3; D tentatively fits TRBD1 or TRBD2 (6 bases each). V was shortened by 0 bases and J by 6 bases, with 14 bases between the two germline ends. There are 15 residues in the CDR3. The germline V gene has CDR1 SGHRS and CDR2 YFSETQ. Here the CDR3 DNA reads TGCGCCAGCAGCTTGGGATGGGGGGCTCTGGATACGCAGTATTTT. Amino acids: CASSLGWGALDTQYF.

In this sample, this clone turned up a few times. The rearrangement uses TRBV20-1 and TRBJ2-7; 7 bases are a match to TRBD2. The CDR3 has 14 amino acids. In germline, CDR1 is DFQATT, CDR2 SNEGSKA (reference sequence). V lost 3 bases to trimming and J lost 3 bases; unmatched junction nucleotides: 8. DNA of the CDR3: TGCAGTGCTAGGAAGCGGGGAGGAGGCTACGAGCAGTACGTC. Its protein product is CSARKRGGGYEQYV.

This clone was counted at least ten times. The chain joins TRBV20-1 to TRBJ2-1; 12 bases agree with TRBD2. Trimming removed 5 bases from V and 6 bases from J; junction bases left unmatched: 8. This CDR3 is built from 15 residues. Per germline, CDR1 DFQATT and CDR2 SNEGSKA (reference sequence). Written as DNA, the CDR3 is TGCAGTGCTGGAAGACTAGCGGGAGCGCCCAATGAGCAGTTCTTC. It is translated as CSAGRLAGAPNEQFF.

This clone has ten or more counts. The chain links TRBV19 to TRBJ2-4; D is possibly TRBD1 (7 bases). Germline V gene data show CDR1 as LNHDA and CDR2 as SQIVND (reference sequence). With 5 bases removed from V and 4 bases from J, the gap between germline ends came to 15 bases. The CDR3 loop spans 15 amino acids. The CDR3, as DNA: TGTGCCAGTAGTGAGGGCAGGGGGGAAAAAAACATTCAGTACTTC. This sequence encodes CASSEGRGEKNIQYF.

This clone appeared a few times. This chain joins TRBV12-3 or TRBV12-4 and TRBJ1-2; 7 bases match TRBD1. Unmatched junction bases numbered 2, after V lost 3 bases and J lost 4 bases. There are 13 residues in the CDR3. Here the CDR3 reads CASSFGTAYGYTF. The CDR3 DNA follows: TGTGCCAGCAGTTTCGGGACAGCCTATGGCTACACCTTC.

At least ten counts were recorded for this clone. A much larger clone sits a single nucleotide away, making a read error possible. The chain carries TRBV30 and TRBJ2-7, with D tentatively TRBD2 (6 bases). The V end lost 4 bases, the J end lost 5 bases, and 15 bases lay between the germline ends. Germline CDR1 GTSNPN, CDR2 SVGIG (reference sequence). This CDR3 is built from 13 residues. The CDR3 DNA reads as TGTGCCTGGATGGAGGGGATATCCGACGAGCAGTACTTC. Amino acids: CAWMEGISDEQYF.

In its sample, this clone was seen many times. The CDR3 coding sequence is TGTGCCAGCAGTGAATTGGGGGCGGCTAATGAAAAACTGTTTTTT. Translated: CASSELGAANEKLFF. V is TRBV2 and J is TRBJ1-4, with a weak D call TRBD1 (6 bases). This CDR3 is 15 amino acids long. V was shortened by 2 bases and J by 3 bases, with 10 bases between the two germline ends. Germline CDR1 and CDR2: SNHLY and FYNNEI.

This clone was seen repeatedly, ten times or more. V usage is TRBV13 and J usage is TRBJ1-2; TRBD1 might be the D (5 bases). V was pared by 4 bases and J by 4 bases, with 16 bases between. Germline V gene data show CDR1 as PRHDT and CDR2 as FYEKMQ (reference sequence). The CDR3 is 15 residues long. Here the CDR3 DNA reads TGTGCCAGCAGCTCCGCCCCGCAGCAGGGCTATGGCTACACCTTC. This codes for CASSSAPQQGYGYTF.

This clone was picked up many times. This sequence joins TRBV28 and TRBJ2-2; D not certain. V was clipped by 3 bases and J by 0 bases, with 8 bases between them. The CDR3 is 15 amino acids. Germline CDR1 MDHEN, CDR2 SYDVKM. The CDR3 loop reads CASSFVSANTGELFF. The DNA of the CDR3 is TGTGCCAGCAGTTTTGTGTCCGCGAACACCGGGGAGCTGTTTTTT.

At least ten counts were recorded for this clone. V and J are TRBV6-1 and TRBJ2-5; 11 bases are shared with TRBD2. V gave up 5 bases and J gave up 5 bases; unmatched junction bases: 7. Germline V lookup: CDR1 MNHNS, CDR2 SASEGT. The CDR3 loop spans 15 amino acids. DNA of the CDR3: TGTGCCAGCAGTCGGACTAGCGGGCGCTCGGAGACCCAGTACTTC. This translates into CASSRTSGRSETQYF.

On this clone itself: It may be a read error: a sequence one base away is much more abundant. The chain combines TRBV20-1 with TRBJ1-2, with a tentative D call TRBD1 (5 bases). The CDR3 loop spans 14 amino acids. Germline CDR1 and CDR2: DFQATT and SNEGSKA (reference sequence). Trimming took 5 bases from V and 2 from J, leaving 15 bases between them. Written as DNA, the CDR3 is TGCAGTGCTCCAATCGGGACCGCGAACTATGGCTACACCTTC. Its translation is CSAPIGTANYGYTF.